One sample yielded the 10 T cell receptor beta chains listed below, sequenced in a study of cytomegalovirus exposure and HLA in healthy donors. The PCR contained 60 Vbeta and 13 Jbeta primers. Method: immunoSEQ multiplex PCR; TCRdb's copy keeps in-frame clones and lacks some. The table records approximately 180,000 clones, 75% to 85% of them present only once. Sequencing input: PBMCs. The receptors were sampled from a young woman in good health and CMV-seropositive.

This chain uses TRBV5-1 with TRBJ1-6; 9 nucleotides align to TRBD1. V was clipped by 4 bases and J by 7 bases; unmatched bases: 6. The CDR3 loop spans 15 amino acids. Germline-derived CDR1 and CDR2 are SGHRS and YFSETQ. Here the CDR3 reads CASSAGTGRNSPLHF. The CDR3 region has the DNA TGCGCCAGCAGCGCCGGGACAGGGCGAAATTCACCCCTCCACTTT.

CDR3 nucleotides: TGCGCCAGCAGCTGGAACAGCCCTGGGGCCAACGTCCTGACTTTC. This encodes CASSWNSPGANVLTF. This chain connects TRBV5-1 to TRBJ2-6; no definite D call. The ends were cut back, 3 bases at V and 2 bases at J, with 9 bases in the middle. Germline CDR1 and CDR2: SGHRS and YFSETQ. The CDR3 loop spans 15 amino acids.

The chain links TRBV5-4 to TRBJ1-2; perhaps TRBD1 as D (5 bases). Per the germline V gene, CDR1 is SGHNT and CDR2 is YYREEE (reference sequence). There are 14 residues in the CDR3. Trimming took off 5 bases at V and 1 base at J, with 12 bases between the two ends. The CDR3 bases are TGTGCCAGCAGACCTACGGGGGGTAACTATGGCTACACCTTC. Its translation: CASRPTGGNYGYTF.

V and J are TRBV10-3 and TRBJ2-3; the D gene is possibly TRBD2 (5 bases). Germline assignment: CDR1 ENHRY and CDR2 SYGVKD. Trimming removed 6 bases from V and 4 bases from J, with 11 bases in between. The CDR3 sequence is 13 residues long. DNA of the CDR3: TGTGCCATCAGGGACGGGGATTCAGATACGCAGTATTTT. The encoded protein is CAIRDGDSDTQYF.

V gene TRBV7-2 combines with J gene TRBJ2-1; 10 positions agree with TRBD2. The ends lost 6 bases at V and 1 base at J; junction bases unmatched: 6. Germline CDR1 and CDR2: SGHTA and FQGNSA. The CDR3 runs 16 residues. This CDR3 is CASRTSSGGSYNEQFF. CDR3 bases: TGTGCCAGCAGGACATCTAGCGGGGGATCCTACAATGAGCAGTTCTTC.

The J gene is TRBJ2-5, the V gene TRBV5-4; possible D gene TRBD2, 5 bases. The J call could be wrong; TRBJ2-7 is a better fit for the DNA end. CDR1 and CDR2 (germline): SGHNT, YYREEE (reference sequence). This CDR3 spans 14 amino acids. The CDR3 region has the DNA TGTGCCAGCAGCTTCGGGGAGACCCTCTACGAGCAGTACTTC. Its protein product is CASSFGETLYEQYF.

The chain carries TRBV7-9 and TRBJ1-3, with TRBD1 as a possible D gene (6 bases). Germline V CDR1 and CDR2: SEHNR, FQNEAQ (reference sequence). V was shortened by 4 bases and J by 1 base, with 17 bases between the two germline ends. The CDR3 sequence is 17 residues long. The CDR3, as DNA: TGTGCCAGCAGCTCGTCGGTCGACAGGCGATCTGGAAACACCATATATTTT. It codes for CASSSSVDRRSGNTIYF.

This chain connects TRBV7-6 to TRBJ1-3; 10 positions agree with TRBD1. Germline loops: CDR1 SGHVS, CDR2 FNYEAQ. The junction had 6 bases not matched to a gene; V was cut back by 3 bases and J by 1 base. CDR3 size: 17 residues. CDR3 residues: CASSFGGTGASGNTIYF. CDR3 coding DNA: TGTGCCAGCAGCTTCGGAGGGACAGGGGCTTCTGGAAACACCATATATTTT.

V gene TRBV2 combines with J gene TRBJ1-4; unclear D gene. The CDR3 extends over 15 amino acids. Between the trimmed V and J ends, which lost 6 bases and 1 base, there was a span of 12 bases. CDR1 and CDR2 from the germline V gene are SNHLY and FYNNEI. The CDR3 sequence: CASRIRPVTNEKLFF. For the CDR3, the DNA is TGTGCCAGCAGAATACGCCCGGTAACTAATGAAAAACTGTTTTTT.

The chain recombines TRBV19 with TRBJ2-5, with 13 bases that match TRBD2. Germline assignment: CDR1 LNHDA and CDR2 SQIVND (reference sequence). Losses at the gene ends were 4 bases for V and 4 bases for J; bases not matched to a gene: 9. The CDR3 extends over 17 amino acids. The CDR3 protein is CASSTPGTSGEAETQYF. In DNA form, the CDR3 reads TGTGCCAGTAGTACCCCCGGGACTAGCGGGGAGGCAGAGACCCAGTACTTC.